This T cell receptor beta chain emerged from a study of shared clonotypes between healthy human individuals. CDR3 length equals 13 residues. Per germline, CDR1 MDHEN and CDR2 SYDVKM. V was trimmed by 2 bases and J by 6 bases, leaving 10 bases between them. Clones were sequenced by immunoSEQ multiplex PCR, and TCRdb holds only the in-frame ones, with some missing. The sample contains approximately 480,000 clones, roughly 79% of which appear only once. The clonotype was recovered from a woman between 40 and 50 years old in good health. Some clones in this sample may be carry-over from other donors' samples. The V call is TRBV28, the J call TRBJ1-2; D might be TRBD1 (6 bases). Sequencing used PBMCs. The DNA for the CDR3 is TGTGCCAGCAGTTTAGGGGGGCTCAATGGCTACACCTTC. Residues: CASSLGGLNGYTF.